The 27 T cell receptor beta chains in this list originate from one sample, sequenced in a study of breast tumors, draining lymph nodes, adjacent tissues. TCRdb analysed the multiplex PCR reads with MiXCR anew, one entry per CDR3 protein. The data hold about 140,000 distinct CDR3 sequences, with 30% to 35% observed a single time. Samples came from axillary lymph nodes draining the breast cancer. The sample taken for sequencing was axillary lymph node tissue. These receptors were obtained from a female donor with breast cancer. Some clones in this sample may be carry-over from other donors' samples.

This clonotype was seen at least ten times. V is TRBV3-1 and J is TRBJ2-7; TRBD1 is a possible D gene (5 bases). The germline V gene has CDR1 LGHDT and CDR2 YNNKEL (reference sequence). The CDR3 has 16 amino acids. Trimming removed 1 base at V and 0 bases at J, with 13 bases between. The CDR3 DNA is TGTGCCAGCAGCCAAGGGTCTCAGGGTAACTCCTACGAGCAGTACTTC. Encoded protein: CASSQGSQGNSYEQYF.

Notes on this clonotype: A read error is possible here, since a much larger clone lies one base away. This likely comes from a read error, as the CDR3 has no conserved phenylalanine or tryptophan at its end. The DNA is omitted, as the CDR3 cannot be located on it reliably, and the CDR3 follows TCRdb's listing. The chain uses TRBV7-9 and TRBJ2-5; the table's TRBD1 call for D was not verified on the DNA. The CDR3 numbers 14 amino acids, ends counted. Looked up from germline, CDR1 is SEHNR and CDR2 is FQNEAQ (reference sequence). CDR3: CASSRRGGEETQHL.

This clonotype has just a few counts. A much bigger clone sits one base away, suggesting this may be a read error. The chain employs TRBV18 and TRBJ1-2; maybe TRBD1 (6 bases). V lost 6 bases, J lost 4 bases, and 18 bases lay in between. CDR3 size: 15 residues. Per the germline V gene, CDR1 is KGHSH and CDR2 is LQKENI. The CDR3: CASSLQGEGSYGYTF. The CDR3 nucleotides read TGTGCCAGCTCTCTACAGGGCGAAGGAAGCTATGGCTACACCTTC.

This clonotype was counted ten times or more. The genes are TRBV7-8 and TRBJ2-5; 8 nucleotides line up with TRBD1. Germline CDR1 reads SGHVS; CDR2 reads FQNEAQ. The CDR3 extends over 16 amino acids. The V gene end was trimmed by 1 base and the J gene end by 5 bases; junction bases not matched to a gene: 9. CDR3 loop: CASSLEDRVLLETQYF. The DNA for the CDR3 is TGTGCCAGCAGCTTAGAGGACAGGGTTCTTTTGGAGACCCAGTACTTC.

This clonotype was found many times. DNA for the CDR3: TGCAGTGCCGCAACAGGGAGCTCCTACAATGAGCAGTTCTTC. As protein: CSAATGSSYNEQFF. The chain is built from TRBV20-1 and TRBJ2-1; D possibly corresponds to TRBD1 (6 bases). CDR3 length equals 14 residues. CDR1 and CDR2 (germline): DFQATT, SNEGSKA (reference sequence). The germline V and J ends were trimmed by 6 bases and 0 bases, with 12 bases remaining between them.

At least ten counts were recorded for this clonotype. The chain's CDR3 is CASSLRPIGDGYTF. In DNA form, the CDR3 reads TGCGCCAGCAGCTTACGGCCCATTGGTGATGGCTACACCTTC. This rearrangement joins TRBV5-1 to TRBJ1-2; D gene uncertain. V lost 2 bases to trimming and J lost 6 bases, with 14 bases between them. The CDR3 sequence is 14 residues long. Germline assignment: CDR1 SGHRS and CDR2 YFSETQ.

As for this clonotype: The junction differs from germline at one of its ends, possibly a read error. CDR3: CASSLASDGGIF. CDR3 DNA sequence: TGCGCCAGCAGCTTAGCGTCAGACGGAGGGATCTTC. The chain has TRBV5-1 and TRBJ2-1, with D perhaps TRBD2 (6 bases). The CDR3 is made up of 12 amino acids. Germline values: CDR1 SGHRS, CDR2 YFSETQ.

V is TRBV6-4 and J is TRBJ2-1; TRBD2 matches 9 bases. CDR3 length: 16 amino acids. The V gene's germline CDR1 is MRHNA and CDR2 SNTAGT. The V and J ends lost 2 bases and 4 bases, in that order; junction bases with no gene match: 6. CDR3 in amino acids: CASSDERGAEYNEQFF. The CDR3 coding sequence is TGTGCCAGCAGTGACGAGCGGGGGGCCGAGTACAATGAGCAGTTCTTC.

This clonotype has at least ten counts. The CDR3 nucleotides are TGCAGTGCTAGAGAGTCGAGGGAGAGGGGCTACACCTTC. Its translation: CSARESRERGYTF. The J gene is TRBJ1-2, the V gene TRBV20-1; D is unresolved. The CDR3 extends over 13 amino acids. V dropped 0 bases and J dropped 8 bases, with 13 bases sitting between them. CDR1 and CDR2 (germline): DFQATT, SNEGSKA (reference sequence).

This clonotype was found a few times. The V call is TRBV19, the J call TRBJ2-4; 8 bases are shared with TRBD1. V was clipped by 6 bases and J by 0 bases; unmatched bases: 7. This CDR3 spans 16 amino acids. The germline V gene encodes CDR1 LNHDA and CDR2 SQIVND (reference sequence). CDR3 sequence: CASSPGTGKAKNIQYF. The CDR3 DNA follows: TGTGCCAGTAGCCCTGGGACAGGCAAAGCCAAAAACATTCAGTACTTC.

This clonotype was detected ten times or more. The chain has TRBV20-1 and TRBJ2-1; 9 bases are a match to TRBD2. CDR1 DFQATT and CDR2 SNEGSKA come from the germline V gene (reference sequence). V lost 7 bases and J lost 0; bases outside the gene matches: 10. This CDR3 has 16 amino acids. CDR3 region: CSVTRISGGSYNEQFF. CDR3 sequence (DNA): TGCAGTGTCACCAGAATTAGCGGGGGCTCCTACAATGAGCAGTTCTTC.

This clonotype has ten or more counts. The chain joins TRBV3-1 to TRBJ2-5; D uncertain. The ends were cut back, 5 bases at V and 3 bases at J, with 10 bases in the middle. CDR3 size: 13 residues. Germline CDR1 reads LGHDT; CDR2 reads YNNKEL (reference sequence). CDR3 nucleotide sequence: TGTGCCAGCAGCAATCTGGGTGAAGAGACCCAGTACTTC. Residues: CASSNLGEETQYF.

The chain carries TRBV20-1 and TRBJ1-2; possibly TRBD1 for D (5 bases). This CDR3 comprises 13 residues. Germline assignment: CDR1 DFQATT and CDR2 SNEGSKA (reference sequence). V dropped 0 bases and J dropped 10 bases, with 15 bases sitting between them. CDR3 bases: TGCAGTGCTAGAGACGTAAGAGGGGATGCCTACACCTTC. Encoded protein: CSARDVRGDAYTF.

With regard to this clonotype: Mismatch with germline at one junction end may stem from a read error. The CDR3 bases are TGCAGTGCTGGAGACTGGGGGTTC. This gives the protein CSAGDWGF. The V gene is TRBV20-1, the J gene TRBJ2-5, with D perhaps matching TRBD1 or TRBD2 (5 bases each). This CDR3 spans 8 amino acids. The germline CDR1 and CDR2 sequences are DFQATT and SNEGSKA (reference sequence).

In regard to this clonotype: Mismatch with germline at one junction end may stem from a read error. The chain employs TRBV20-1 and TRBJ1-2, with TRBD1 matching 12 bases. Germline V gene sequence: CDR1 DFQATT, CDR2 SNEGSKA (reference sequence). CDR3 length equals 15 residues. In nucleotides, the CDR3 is TGCAGTGCAAAGCCCGGGGACAGGGGGCACTATGGCTACGCCTTC. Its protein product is CSAKPGDRGHYGYAF.

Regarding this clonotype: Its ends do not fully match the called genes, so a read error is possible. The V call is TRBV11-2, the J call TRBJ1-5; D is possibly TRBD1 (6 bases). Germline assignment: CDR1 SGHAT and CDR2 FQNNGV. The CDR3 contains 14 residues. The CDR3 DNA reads TGCGCCAGCAGCTTGGGGGGCGTTGCGCAGCCCCAGCATTTT. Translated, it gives CASSLGGVAQPQHF.

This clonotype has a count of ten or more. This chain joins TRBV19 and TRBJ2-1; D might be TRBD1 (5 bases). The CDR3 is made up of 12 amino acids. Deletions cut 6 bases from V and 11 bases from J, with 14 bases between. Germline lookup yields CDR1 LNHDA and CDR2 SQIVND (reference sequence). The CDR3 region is CASSNTGDQQFF. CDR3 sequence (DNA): TGTGCCAGTAGCAACACAGGAGACCAGCAGTTCTTC.

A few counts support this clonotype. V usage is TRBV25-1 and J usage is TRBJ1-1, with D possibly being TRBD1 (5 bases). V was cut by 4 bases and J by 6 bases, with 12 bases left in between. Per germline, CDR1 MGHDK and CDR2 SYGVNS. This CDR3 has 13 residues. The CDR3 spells CASSGGGWAEAFF. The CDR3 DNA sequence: TGTGCCAGCAGTGGTGGGGGGTGGGCTGAAGCTTTCTTT.

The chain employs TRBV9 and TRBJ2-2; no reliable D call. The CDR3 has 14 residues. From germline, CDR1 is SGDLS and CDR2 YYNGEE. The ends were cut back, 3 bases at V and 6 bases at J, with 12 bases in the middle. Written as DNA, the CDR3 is TGTGCCAGCAGCGCCCAAGATGGGGCCGGGGAGCTGTTTTTT. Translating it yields CASSAQDGAGELFF.

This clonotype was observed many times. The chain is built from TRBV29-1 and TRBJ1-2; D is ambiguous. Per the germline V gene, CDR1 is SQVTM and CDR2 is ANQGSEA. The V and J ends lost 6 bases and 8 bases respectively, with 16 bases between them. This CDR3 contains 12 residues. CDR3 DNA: TGCAGCGTGGGATCCAAAAACAGAGGCTACACCTTC. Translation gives CSVGSKNRGYTF. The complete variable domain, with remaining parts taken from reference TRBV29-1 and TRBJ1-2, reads SAVISQKPSRDICQRGTSLTIQCQVDSQVTMMFWYRQQPGQSLTLIATANQGSEATYESGFVIDKFPISRPNLTFSTLTVSNMSPEDSSIYLCSVGSKNRGYTFGSGTRLTVV.

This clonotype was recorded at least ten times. The CDR3 coding sequence is TGCGCCAGCGGCACGATAGGAGGCTCCTACAATGAGCAGTTCTTC. This codes for CASGTIGGSYNEQFF. J is TRBJ2-1 and V is TRBV5-1, with D possibly being TRBD2 (5 bases). The CDR3 sequence is 15 residues long. Germline V gene lookup returns CDR1 SGHRS and CDR2 YFSETQ. V dropped 7 bases and J dropped 0 bases, with 14 bases sitting between them.

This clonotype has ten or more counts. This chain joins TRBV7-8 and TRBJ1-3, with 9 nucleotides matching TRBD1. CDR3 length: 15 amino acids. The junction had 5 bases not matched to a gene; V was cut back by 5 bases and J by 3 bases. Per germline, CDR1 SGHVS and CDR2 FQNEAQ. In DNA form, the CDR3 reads TGTGCCAGCAGCCCACAGGGGGCCGGTGGAAACACCATATATTTT. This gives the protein CASSPQGAGGNTIYF.

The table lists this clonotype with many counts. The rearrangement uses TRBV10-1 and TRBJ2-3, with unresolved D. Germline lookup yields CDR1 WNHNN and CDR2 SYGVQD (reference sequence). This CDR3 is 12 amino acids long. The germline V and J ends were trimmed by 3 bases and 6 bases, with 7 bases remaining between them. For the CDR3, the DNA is TGCGCCAGCAGTGACAACCTGGATACGCAGTATTTT. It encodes CASSDNLDTQYF.

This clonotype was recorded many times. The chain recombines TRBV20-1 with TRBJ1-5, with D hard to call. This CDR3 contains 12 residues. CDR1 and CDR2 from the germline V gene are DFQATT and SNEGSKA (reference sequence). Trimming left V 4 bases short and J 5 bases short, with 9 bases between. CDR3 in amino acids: CSATDGYQPQHF. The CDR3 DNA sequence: TGCAGTGCTACGGACGGTTATCAGCCCCAGCATTTT.

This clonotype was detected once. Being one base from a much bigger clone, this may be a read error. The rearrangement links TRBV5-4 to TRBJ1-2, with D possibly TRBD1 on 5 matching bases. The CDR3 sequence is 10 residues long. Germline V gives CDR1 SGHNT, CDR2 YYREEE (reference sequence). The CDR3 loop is CASGGSGSTF. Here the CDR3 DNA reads TGTGCCAGCGGGGGAAGCGGCTCCACCTTC.

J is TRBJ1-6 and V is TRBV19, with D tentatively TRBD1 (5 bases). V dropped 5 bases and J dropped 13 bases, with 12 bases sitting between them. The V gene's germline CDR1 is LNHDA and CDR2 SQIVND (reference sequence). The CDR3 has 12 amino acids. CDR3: CASSGIQGPLHF. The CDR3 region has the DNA TGTGCCAGTAGTGGAATCCAGGGTCCCCTCCACTTT.

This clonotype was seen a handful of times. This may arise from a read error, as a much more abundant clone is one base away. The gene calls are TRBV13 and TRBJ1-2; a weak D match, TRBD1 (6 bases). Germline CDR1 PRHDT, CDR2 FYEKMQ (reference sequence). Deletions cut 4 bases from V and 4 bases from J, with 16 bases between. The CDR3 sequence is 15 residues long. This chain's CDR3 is CASSSQGTASYGYTF. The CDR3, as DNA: TGTGCCAGCAGCTCACAGGGTACGGCCTCCTATGGCTACACCTTC.